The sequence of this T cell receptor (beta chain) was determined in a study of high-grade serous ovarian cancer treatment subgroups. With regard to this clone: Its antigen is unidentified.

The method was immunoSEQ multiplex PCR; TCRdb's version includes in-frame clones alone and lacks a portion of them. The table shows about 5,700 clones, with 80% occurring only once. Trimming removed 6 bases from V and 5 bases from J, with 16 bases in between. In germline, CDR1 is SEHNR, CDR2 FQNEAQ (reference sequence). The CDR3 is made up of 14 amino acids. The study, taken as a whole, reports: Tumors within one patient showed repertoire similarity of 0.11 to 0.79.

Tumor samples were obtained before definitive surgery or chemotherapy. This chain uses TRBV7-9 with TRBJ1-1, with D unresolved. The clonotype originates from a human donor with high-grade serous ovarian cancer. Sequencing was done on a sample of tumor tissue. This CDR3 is CASRDWEGRTEAFF. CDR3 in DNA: TGTGCCAGCAGGGACTGGGAGGGTAGGACTGAAGCTTTCTTT.